The 29 T cell receptor beta chains presented below share a single source sample, sequenced in a study of blood T cells in healthy people across ages. Next came a second PCR, run for about 7 to 11 cycles, which used a sample-barcoded 5' primer along with a J-beta primer mix. One entry per CDR3 protein results from TCRdb running MiXCR on the 5' RACE reads. The sample lists 1.5 million to 1.9 million distinct CDR3 sequences; about 42% were seen once. The material sequenced was blood. These receptors were obtained from a woman younger than 35 in good health.

The gene calls are TRBV4-1 and TRBJ1-2; 10 nucleotides align to TRBD1. Looked up from germline, CDR1 is MGHRA and CDR2 is YSYEKL. J lost 6 bases, V lost 4 bases, and 5 bases had no gene match. The CDR3 is 14 amino acids. CDR3 sequence: CASSRGQGGDGYTF. The CDR3 DNA reads TGCGCCAGCAGCCGAGGACAGGGGGGTGATGGCTACACCTTC.

The gene calls are TRBV7-9 and TRBJ2-7, with unresolved D. CDR3 length: 14 amino acids. The V end lost 2 bases, the J end lost 0 bases, and 8 bases lay between the germline ends. Germline assignment: CDR1 SEHNR and CDR2 FQNEAQ (reference sequence). In nucleotides, the CDR3 is TGTGCCAGCAGCTTAAAGGAGCTCTCCTACGAGCAGTACTTC. As protein: CASSLKELSYEQYF.

The chain recombines TRBV6-1 with TRBJ1-3; D gene uncertain. V lost 6 bases to trimming and J lost 0 bases, with 18 bases between them. From germline, CDR1 is MNHNS and CDR2 SASEGT. The CDR3 spans 17 residues. The CDR3 nucleotides read TGTGCCAGCAGAATAAGGGCTCAAAAGTTCTCTGGAAACACCATATATTTT. Protein sequence: CASRIRAQKFSGNTIYF.

The sample holds a few counts of this clonotype. This rearrangement joins TRBV27 to TRBJ2-7; possibly TRBD1 or TRBD2 for D (5 bases each). The CDR3 totals 15 residues. Germline CDR1 is MNHEY and CDR2 is SMNVEV (reference sequence). The V end was cut by 6 bases, the J end by 4 bases, with 19 bases between. The CDR3 coding sequence is TGTGCCAGCAGGACCCTGGGTGGGGACCCTTACGAGCAGTACTTC. Encoded protein: CASRTLGGDPYEQYF.

This clonotype has ten or more counts. V and J are TRBV4-2 and TRBJ2-5; TRBD1 matches at 11 bases. Germline-derived CDR1 and CDR2 are LGHNA and YNFKEQ. V was clipped by 4 bases and J by 3 bases; unmatched bases: 4. The CDR3 runs to 15 residues. The CDR3 is CASSPGDRGKETQYF. The DNA of the CDR3 is TGTGCCAGCAGCCCGGGGGACAGGGGGAAAGAGACCCAGTACTTC.

This clonotype was found a few times. The chain joins TRBV2 to TRBJ2-3; D gene ambiguous. Germline V lookup: CDR1 SNHLY, CDR2 FYNNEI. V shed 4 bases and J shed 2 bases, with 16 bases lying between them. The CDR3 sequence is 16 residues long. This CDR3 is CASSGHVRSDTDTQYF. The CDR3 DNA sequence: TGTGCCAGCAGTGGGCACGTGAGGTCCGACACAGATACGCAGTATTTT.

The V and J genes are TRBV15 and TRBJ2-3; 9 nucleotides match TRBD1. With V trimmed by 5 bases and J by 2 bases, 5 bases remained unmatched. The CDR3 contains 15 residues. Germline V gene lookup returns CDR1 LNHNV and CDR2 YYDKDF (reference sequence). For the CDR3, the DNA is TGTGCCACCAGCGAAAGGACAGGGGCCACAGATACGCAGTATTTT. It translates to CATSERTGATDTQYF.

The V and J genes are TRBV29-1 and TRBJ1-2; D call uncertain. Germline loops: CDR1 SQVTM, CDR2 ANQGSEA. V was clipped by 4 bases and J by 5 bases, with 14 bases between them. This CDR3 has 13 residues. The CDR3 loop is CSVGVPLSYGYTF. DNA for the CDR3: TGCAGCGTTGGGGTCCCCTTATCGTATGGCTACACCTTC.

The chain combines TRBV7-2 with TRBJ2-3; D might be TRBD2 (6 bases). The CDR3 sequence is 12 residues long. V was cut by 5 bases and J by 10 bases, with 13 bases left in between. Germline V gene lookup returns CDR1 SGHTA and CDR2 FQGNSA. This CDR3 reads CASSMRGSAQYF. The CDR3 nucleotides are TGTGCCAGCAGCATGCGGGGCTCGGCGCAGTATTTT.

The chain has TRBV9 and TRBJ2-1; no firm D call. Germline CDR1 reads SGDLS; CDR2 reads YYNGEE. The CDR3 is 12 residues long. V was shortened by 1 base and J by 9 bases, with 8 bases between the two germline ends. The CDR3 bases are TGTGCCAGCAGCGTAAGTCCTAGTGAGCAGTTCTTC. This codes for CASSVSPSEQFF. Based on the CDR3 plus reference TRBV9 and TRBJ2-1, the full variable domain is DSGVTQTPKHLITATGQRVTLRCSPRSGDLSVYWYQQSLDQGLQFLIQYYNGEERAKGNILERFSAQQFPDLHSELNLSSLELGDSALYFCASSVSPSEQFFGPGTRLTVL.

V gene TRBV20-1 combines with J gene TRBJ2-7; D remains unclear. This CDR3 comprises 10 residues. Trimming removed 3 bases at V and 7 bases at J, with 7 bases between. Germline CDR1 is DFQATT and CDR2 is SNEGSKA (reference sequence). CDR3: CSASFREQYF. The CDR3 DNA follows: TGCAGTGCTAGTTTCCGGGAGCAGTACTTC.

A note on this clonotype: The junction differs from germline at one of its ends, possibly a read error. The chain employs TRBV15 and TRBJ2-1; 7 bases align to TRBD2. Germline CDR1 LNHNV, CDR2 YYDKDF (reference sequence). The CDR3 runs 15 residues. The CDR3 region has the DNA TGTGCCACAGCCGCGCTAGCGGCCTCCGACAATGAGCAGTTCTTC. Translating it yields CATAALAASDNEQFF.

The chain links TRBV7-9 to TRBJ1-6; weak D call: TRBD1 (5 bases). The CDR3 loop spans 12 amino acids. Germline assignment: CDR1 SEHNR and CDR2 FQNEAQ (reference sequence). V was trimmed by 7 bases and J by 15 bases, leaving 16 bases between them. CDR3 DNA: TGTGCCAGCACCGGGGACCGCGAAGGCCTCCACTTT. This translates into CASTGDREGLHF.

The gene calls are TRBV20-1 and TRBJ2-1; D gene uncertain. CDR3 length: 14 residues. Trimming left V 6 bases short and J 9 bases short, with 21 bases between. Germline assignment: CDR1 DFQATT and CDR2 SNEGSKA (reference sequence). The CDR3: CSAAGPKKGTEQFF. DNA for the CDR3: TGCAGTGCGGCCGGCCCTAAAAAAGGTACTGAGCAGTTCTTC.

This clonotype was detected only a few times. This chain joins TRBV4-1 and TRBJ2-1; no reliable D call. The V end was cut by 1 base, the J end by 0 bases, with 13 bases between. CDR3 length equals 17 residues. Germline CDR1 is MGHRA and CDR2 is YSYEKL. The CDR3 DNA sequence: TGCGCCAGCAGCCAAGTCGTTGGACCCACCTCCTACAATGAGCAGTTCTTC. Its protein is CASSQVVGPTSYNEQFF.

As concerns this clonotype: Its ends do not fully match the called genes, so a read error is possible. This rearrangement joins TRBV25-1 to TRBJ2-7; TRBD2 matches at 10 bases. This CDR3 contains 17 residues. The germline gives CDR1 MGHDK, CDR2 SYGVNS. CDR3 DNA sequence: TGTGCCAGCAGCCCGCTGGGTAGCGGGAGGCAAAACTACGAGAAGTACTTC. Protein product: CASSPLGSGRQNYEKYF.

The CDR3 nucleotides are TGTGCCAGCAGTTCCGGGGACAGCGGAAACTATGGCTACACCTTC. It is translated as CASSSGDSGNYGYTF. V and J are TRBV6-2 or TRBV6-3 and TRBJ1-2; 7 nucleotides line up with TRBD1. CDR1 MNHEY and CDR2 SVGEGT come from the germline V gene. This CDR3 has 15 amino acids. The ends lost 4 bases at V and 2 bases at J; junction bases unmatched: 7.

This clonotype was seen a few times. The gene calls are TRBV7-9 and TRBJ1-2; perhaps TRBD1 as D (6 bases). Trimming cost V 5 bases and J 2 bases, with 15 bases left between them. The CDR3 loop spans 15 amino acids. The germline gives CDR1 SEHNR, CDR2 FQNEAQ (reference sequence). The CDR3 bases are TGTGCCAGCAGCAAGGGACACCTGCTCAACTATGGCTACACCTTC. Encoded protein: CASSKGHLLNYGYTF.

The genes are TRBV24-1 and TRBJ2-1, with TRBD2 as a possible D gene (6 bases). CDR3 length equals 15 residues. V shed 0 bases and J shed 13 bases, with 18 bases lying between them. Per germline, CDR1 KGHDR and CDR2 SFDVKD. In nucleotides, the CDR3 is TGTGCCACCAGTGATTTGAAGGGGCCTCGGGAGACCCAGTTCTTC. Encoded protein: CATSDLKGPRETQFF.

This clonotype came up a few times. J is TRBJ1-1 and V is TRBV4-3, with TRBD1 matching over 9 bases. Germline trimming cut 5 bases from V and 10 bases from J; bases unmatched to any gene: 5. CDR1 is LGHNA, CDR2 YSLEER, per germline. This CDR3 contains 12 residues. In DNA form, the CDR3 reads TGCGCCAGCAGCTCAAGGGGACAGGGAGCTTTCTTT. Protein: CASSSRGQGAFF.

This clonotype was seen only a few times. V usage is TRBV3-1 and J usage is TRBJ2-7; 8 nucleotides match TRBD2. J lost 7 bases, V lost 2 bases, and 10 bases had no gene match. Per germline, CDR1 LGHDT and CDR2 YNNKEL (reference sequence). The CDR3 extends over 15 amino acids. The CDR3 DNA sequence: TGTGCCAGCAGCCAAAGCGGGGGCTCCTACAATGAGCAGTACTTC. Translation gives CASSQSGGSYNEQYF.

V is TRBV24-1 and J is TRBJ2-5; no clear D. With the DNA end fitting TRBJ2-7 better, the J assignment may be wrong. From germline, CDR1 is KGHDR and CDR2 SFDVKD. The CDR3 extends over 13 amino acids. The CDR3 DNA reads TGTGCCACCAGTGATTTATTTGTTGACGAGCAGTACTTC. Residues: CATSDLFVDEQYF.

Comments on this clonotype: This could be a read error, since a much larger clone is one nucleotide away. Here the CDR3 DNA reads TGTGCCAGCAGTGTCGCACTCGGCCCCGAGACCCAGTACTTC. Protein sequence: CASSVALGPETQYF. This sequence joins TRBV12-3 or TRBV12-4 and TRBJ2-4; D unclear. The J call is doubtful: the DNA matches TRBJ2-5 better. CDR3 length: 14 amino acids.

A few counts support this clonotype. This sequence joins TRBV11-2 and TRBJ2-4; D may be TRBD2 (5 bases). With 5 bases removed from V and 0 bases from J, the gap between germline ends came to 8 bases. The germline CDR1 and CDR2 sequences are SGHAT and FQNNGV. This CDR3 has 14 residues. CDR3 nucleotides: TGTGCCAGCAGCCAGGAGGTAGCCAAAAACATTCAGTACTTC. It encodes CASSQEVAKNIQYF.

The chain combines TRBV2 with TRBJ1-5, with 8 bases aligning to TRBD1. This CDR3 contains 14 residues. Germline lookup yields CDR1 SNHLY and CDR2 FYNNEI. J gave up 4 bases and V 7 bases, and 6 bases lay outside the gene matches. The CDR3 sequence: CASILDRANQPQHF. Here the CDR3 DNA reads TGTGCCAGCATTCTGGACAGGGCGAATCAGCCCCAGCATTTT.

A single count supports this clonotype. The chain links TRBV27 to TRBJ1-5; tentatively, D is TRBD1 (5 bases). The germline gives CDR1 MNHEY, CDR2 SMNVEV (reference sequence). V was cut by 5 bases and J by 5 bases, with 13 bases left in between. CDR3 length equals 14 residues. CDR3 in amino acids: CASSHQGSDQPQHF. The CDR3 DNA sequence: TGTGCCAGCAGTCACCAGGGAAGCGATCAGCCCCAGCATTTT.

At least ten counts were recorded for this clonotype. The genes are TRBV29-1 and TRBJ2-3, with 8 bases identical to TRBD2. The ends lost 3 bases at V and 3 bases at J; junction bases unmatched: 8. This CDR3 region has 15 residues. From germline, CDR1 is SQVTM and CDR2 ANQGSEA. The chain's CDR3 is CSVEGRGGATDTQYF. CDR3 DNA sequence: TGCAGCGTTGAGGGTCGGGGGGGAGCAACAGATACGCAGTATTTT.

The chain recombines TRBV4-2 with TRBJ2-1; possibly TRBD2 for D (6 bases). Looked up from germline, CDR1 is LGHNA and CDR2 is YNFKEQ. This CDR3 comprises 17 residues. Trimming removed 6 bases from V and 5 bases from J, with 23 bases in between. This CDR3 reads CASSPLTRGTGNNEQFF. The CDR3 region has the DNA TGTGCCAGCAGTCCGTTAACGCGGGGAACGGGCAACAATGAGCAGTTCTTC.

This clonotype was picked up a small number of times. The chain employs TRBV6-9 and TRBJ2-7; 8 nucleotides align to TRBD2. CDR1 and CDR2 from the germline V gene are MNHGY and SVAAGI. Trimming removed 0 bases from V and 3 bases from J; junction bases left unmatched: 4. This CDR3 is 15 amino acids long. CDR3 sequence (DNA): TGTGCCAGCAGTTATTCAGGGCGGGAGGTCTACGAGCAGTACTTC. This gives the protein CASSYSGREVYEQYF.